One sample yielded the 27 T cell receptor beta chains listed below, sequenced in a study of T cells after posttransplantation cyclophosphamide. Treatment was busulfan-fludarabine conditioning, a marrow graft, and cyclophosphamide on days +3 and +4. Using immunoSEQ multiplex PCR, the repertoire was profiled, and TCRdb retains in-frame clones only, with some absent. There are around 21,000 clones in the sample; about nine tenths occur only once, and around 7.9% lies in the top ten. The specimen comprised PBMCs, sampled after allogeneic stem cell transplant with posttransplant cyclophosphamide. The source of these receptors is a female patient in her 40s who received an allogeneic stem cell transplant from a related donor, was CMV-positive, and had no GVHD. The graft donor may have given rise to some T cells.

The genes are TRBV5-1 and TRBJ2-7; TRBD2 matches at 8 bases. Germline CDR1 reads SGHRS; CDR2 reads YFSETQ. V lost 4 bases, J lost 3 bases, and 3 bases stayed unmatched. The length of the CDR3 is 13 residues. CDR3 residues: CASSISGNYEQYF. CDR3 nucleotides: TGCGCCAGCAGCATTAGCGGGAACTACGAGCAGTACTTC. The full variable domain, its missing parts supplied by reference TRBV5-1 and TRBJ2-7, is KAGVTQTPRYLIKTRGQQVTLSCSPISGHRSVSWYQQTPGQGLQFLFEYFSETQRNKGNFPGRFSGRQFSNSRSEMNVSTLELGDSALYLCASSISGNYEQYFGPGTRLTVT.

The chain has TRBV7-2 and TRBJ2-7; D unclear. Germline V lookup: CDR1 SGHTA, CDR2 FQGNSA. V lost 0 bases and J lost 5, with 11 bases in between. This CDR3 comprises 14 residues. The DNA for the CDR3 is TGTGCCAGCAGCTTAGCGTATGGCCTTAACGAGCAGTACTTC. Translation: CASSLAYGLNEQYF.

The genes are TRBV5-1 and TRBJ1-1; tentative D call: TRBD1 (5 bases). V lost 0 bases and J 0 bases, leaving 18 bases between the germline ends. Germline CDR1 reads SGHRS; CDR2 reads YFSETQ. The CDR3 runs 18 residues. The CDR3 DNA reads as TGCGCCAGCAGCTTGGTAAACACCCGGACAAACATGAACACTGAAGCTTTCTTT. Encoded protein: CASSLVNTRTNMNTEAFF.

The chain carries TRBV6-5 and TRBJ2-1; TRBD1 might be the D (5 bases). CDR1 is MNHEY and CDR2 is SVGAGI in the germline V gene. The CDR3 spans 14 residues. V lost 2 bases and J 5 bases, leaving 10 bases between the germline ends. Written as DNA, the CDR3 is TGTGCCAGCAGTTACCACGACAGCCACAATGAGCAGTTCTTC. It encodes CASSYHDSHNEQFF.

The V call is TRBV15, the J call TRBJ2-7; no clear D. The V and J ends lost 0 bases and 0 bases respectively, with 12 bases between them. Germline V gene data show CDR1 as LNHNV and CDR2 as YYDKDF (reference sequence). The CDR3 totals 16 residues. The CDR3 loop reads CATSRDPAKSSYEQYF. The CDR3 DNA sequence: TGTGCCACCAGCAGAGATCCCGCAAAGAGCTCCTACGAGCAGTACTTC.

The chain has TRBV11-3 and TRBJ2-1, with D perhaps TRBD2 (5 bases). The CDR3 has 15 amino acids. V dropped 2 bases and J dropped 8 bases, with 16 bases sitting between them. Germline assignment: CDR1 SGHNT and CDR2 YENEEA. Here the CDR3 DNA reads TGTGCCAGCAGCTTAAATACGGGAACAGTCGATGAGCAGTTCTTC. The encoded protein is CASSLNTGTVDEQFF.

This clone was observed a single time. The chain combines TRBV27 with TRBJ1-5; the D gene is possibly TRBD1 (5 bases). Trimming left V 2 bases short and J 5 bases short, with 7 bases between. This CDR3 region has 13 residues. Germline V gene data show CDR1 as MNHEY and CDR2 as SMNVEV (reference sequence). The CDR3 sequence is CASSLTRDQPQHF. In DNA, the CDR3 is TGTGCCAGCAGTTTAACCAGGGATCAGCCCCAGCATTTT.

J is TRBJ1-2 and V is TRBV5-4; no clear D. V shed 0 bases and J shed 4 bases, with 4 bases lying between them. CDR1 is SGHNT and CDR2 is YYREEE in the germline V gene (reference sequence). This CDR3 spans 12 amino acids. The CDR3 sequence is CASSLDGYGYTF. The CDR3 DNA reads TGTGCCAGCAGCTTGGACGGCTATGGCTACACCTTC.

Comment on this clone: At the DNA level, this CDR3 is encoded by other sequences in the same sample as well. The chain combines TRBV5-6 with TRBJ1-1; TRBD1 matches at 10 bases. CDR3 size: 15 residues. V was pared by 5 bases and J by 1 base, with 5 bases of the junction left unmatched. Germline V gene lookup returns CDR1 SGHDT and CDR2 YYEEEE. This chain's CDR3 is CASSDRGRGNTEAFF. CDR3 nucleotide sequence: TGTGCCAGCAGTGACAGGGGGCGCGGGAACACTGAAGCTTTCTTT.

The rearrangement uses TRBV6-1 and TRBJ2-1; tentative D call: TRBD2 (6 bases). The germline V gene encodes CDR1 MNHNS and CDR2 SASEGT. This CDR3 contains 15 residues. Trimming took off 7 bases at V and 8 bases at J, with 21 bases between the two ends. The CDR3 here is CASTWFGASADEQFF. In DNA form, the CDR3 reads TGTGCCAGCACTTGGTTCGGGGCTAGCGCGGATGAGCAGTTCTTC.

The chain is built from TRBV19 and TRBJ2-3; D is perhaps TRBD2 (5 bases). The CDR3 sequence is 13 residues long. With 6 bases removed from V and 0 bases from J, the gap between germline ends came to 7 bases. Looked up from germline, CDR1 is LNHDA and CDR2 is SQIVND (reference sequence). The CDR3, as DNA: TGTGCCAGTAGCGGGGTTAGCACAGATACGCAGTATTTT. This gives the protein CASSGVSTDTQYF. Complete variable domain (other parts from reference TRBV19 and TRBJ2-3): DGGITQSPKYLFRKEGQNVTLSCEQNLNHDAMYWYRQDPGQGLRLIYYSQIVNDFQKGDIAEGYSVSREKKESFPLTVTSAQKNPTAFYLCASSGVSTDTQYFGPGTRLTVL.

This chain uses TRBV9 with TRBJ2-5; TRBD2 matches at 7 bases. The CDR3 has 14 amino acids. Germline lookup yields CDR1 SGDLS and CDR2 YYNGEE. J gave up 5 bases and V 3 bases, and 7 bases lay outside the gene matches. This CDR3 reads CASSAAGTMETQYF. In nucleotides, the CDR3 is TGTGCCAGCAGCGCCGCAGGGACTATGGAGACCCAGTACTTC.

The chain recombines TRBV5-6 with TRBJ2-7; D is undetermined. CDR3 length: 14 amino acids. Germline V gene lookup returns CDR1 SGHDT and CDR2 YYEEEE. The V and J ends lost 1 base and 4 bases respectively, with 12 bases between them. The CDR3 DNA reads TGTGCCAGCAGCTTGTCCCCTGGGCAGTACGAGCAGTACTTC. It is translated as CASSLSPGQYEQYF.

The rearrangement joins TRBV28 to TRBJ2-7; 9 bases match TRBD1. The CDR3 runs to 15 residues. Trimming cost V 6 bases and J 3 bases; bases outside gene matches: 9. Germline V lookup: CDR1 MDHEN, CDR2 SYDVKM. The CDR3 loop is CASSYSGTGLYEQYF. The CDR3 bases are TGTGCCAGCAGCTACTCCGGGACAGGGCTCTACGAGCAGTACTTC.

This clone showed up just a few times. The rearrangement uses TRBV28 and TRBJ1-5; D gene ambiguous. From germline, CDR1 is MDHEN and CDR2 SYDVKM. This CDR3 comprises 12 residues. V was cut by 8 bases and J by 4 bases, with 9 bases left in between. The CDR3, as DNA: TGTGCCAGCTATTCCCTTAATCAGCCCCAGCATTTT. Translating it yields CASYSLNQPQHF.

The genes are TRBV28 and TRBJ2-3; weak D call: TRBD2 (6 bases). Germline CDR1 and CDR2: MDHEN and SYDVKM. Trimming stripped 2 bases from V and 7 bases from J, with 22 bases between. The CDR3 length is 17 residues. The CDR3 loop reads CASSLEARAGTTYTQYF. The CDR3 nucleotides read TGTGCCAGCAGTTTAGAGGCGCGGGCGGGGACGACATATACGCAGTATTTT.

The chain links TRBV4-1 to TRBJ2-1, with 12 bases lining up with TRBD2. With 3 bases clipped from V and 2 bases from J, the junction kept 8 bases outside the gene matches. The CDR3 is 18 residues long. Germline loops: CDR1 MGHRA, CDR2 YSYEKL. CDR3 residues: CASSQALLAGGPYNEQFF. The CDR3 nucleotides are TGCGCCAGCAGCCAGGCTCTGCTAGCGGGAGGGCCCTACAATGAGCAGTTCTTC.

The chain uses TRBV7-3 and TRBJ2-5; TRBD1 is a possible D gene (5 bases). CDR3 length equals 13 residues. Per the germline V gene, CDR1 is SGHTA and CDR2 is FQGTGA. V was trimmed by 2 bases and J by 1 base, leaving 5 bases between them. The CDR3 DNA sequence: TGTGCCAGCAGCTTAGACAGCCAAGAGACCCAGTACTTC. Translation gives CASSLDSQETQYF.

This clone was observed once. The chain combines TRBV29-1 with TRBJ1-1, with 7 bases lining up with TRBD1. Germline V gene data show CDR1 as SQVTM and CDR2 as ANQGSEA. Losses at the gene ends were 5 bases for V and 3 bases for J; bases not matched to a gene: 12. The CDR3 runs 15 residues. DNA of the CDR3: TGCAGCGTTACCAAGACAGGGTATGTTGACACTGAAGCTTTCTTT. It codes for CSVTKTGYVDTEAFF.

V and J are TRBV7-3 and TRBJ2-1, with 11 bases that match TRBD2. The CDR3 length is 15 residues. From germline, CDR1 is SGHTA and CDR2 FQGTGA. V lost 3 bases and J lost 7; bases outside the gene matches: 5. The CDR3 bases are TGTGCCAGCAGCTTTTTAGCGGGAGGGATGAATGAGCAGTTCTTC. Protein product: CASSFLAGGMNEQFF.

The rearrangement links TRBV6-1 to TRBJ2-1; TRBD2 agrees at 9 bases. Unmatched junction bases numbered 18, after V lost 1 base and J lost 2 bases. Germline CDR1 is MNHNS and CDR2 is SASEGT. The CDR3 consists of 21 residues. The CDR3, as DNA: TGTGCCAGCAGTGAAGTAGGGCGGGAGGGCCAATCAAGGTGGCCCTACAATGAGCAGTTCTTC. This gives the protein CASSEVGREGQSRWPYNEQFF.

The gene calls are TRBV9 and TRBJ2-1; 7 positions agree with TRBD2. With 4 bases clipped from V and 0 bases from J, the junction kept 4 bases outside the gene matches. The CDR3 runs 15 residues. Germline CDR1 reads SGDLS; CDR2 reads YYNGEE. CDR3 sequence reads: CASSYSGVSYNEQFF. In DNA, the CDR3 is TGTGCCAGCAGCTACAGCGGGGTCTCCTACAATGAGCAGTTCTTC.

This sequence joins TRBV28 and TRBJ1-1; D gene uncertain. Germline loops: CDR1 MDHEN, CDR2 SYDVKM. Trimming left V 2 bases short and J 4 bases short, with 14 bases between. CDR3 length: 15 amino acids. Here the CDR3 DNA reads TGTGCCAGCAGTTTAACGATGTCCGCGGGCACTGAAGCTTTCTTT. This sequence encodes CASSLTMSAGTEAFF.

Notes on this clone: Different DNA sequences within this sample yield the same CDR3. The CDR3 DNA follows: TGTGCCAGCAGCTTGGGGAGGGTCGGCGGCTACACCTTC. As protein: CASSLGRVGGYTF. J is TRBJ1-2 and V is TRBV5-6; D call uncertain. Germline CDR1 and CDR2: SGHDT and YYEEEE. CDR3 length: 13 amino acids. V lost 0 bases to trimming and J lost 8 bases, with 11 bases between them. The full variable domain, its missing parts supplied by reference TRBV5-6 and TRBJ1-2, is DAGVTQSPTHLIKTRGQQVTLRCSPKSGHDTVSWYQQALGQGPQFIFQYYEEEERQRGNFPDRFSGHQFPNYSSELNVNALLLGDSALYLCASSLGRVGGYTFGSGTRLTVV.

The V gene is TRBV18, the J gene TRBJ2-7; 10 nucleotides match TRBD1. Per the germline V gene, CDR1 is KGHSH and CDR2 is LQKENI. CDR3 size: 15 residues. With 1 base clipped from V and 5 bases from J, the junction kept 5 bases outside the gene matches. CDR3 region: CASSPQDRGRDEQYF. As DNA, the CDR3 is TGTGCCAGCTCACCACAAGACAGGGGGCGGGACGAGCAGTACTTC.

This chain joins TRBV7-2 and TRBJ2-1; perhaps TRBD2 as D (6 bases). There are 16 residues in the CDR3. Trimming took off 2 bases at V and 9 bases at J, with 20 bases between the two ends. Germline V gene data show CDR1 as SGHTA and CDR2 as FQGNSA. The CDR3, as DNA: TGTGCCAGCAGCTTAAGAATGGACTTACGGGGGAGTGAGCAGTTCTTC. As protein: CASSLRMDLRGSEQFF.

The CDR3 spells CASSRLAGFSTDTQYF. The CDR3 DNA reads TGTGCCAGCAGTAGACTAGCGGGGTTTAGCACAGATACGCAGTATTTT. The J gene is TRBJ2-3, the V gene TRBV9; 11 bases line up with TRBD2. This CDR3 is built from 16 residues. CDR1 SGDLS and CDR2 YYNGEE come from the germline V gene. With 5 bases clipped from V and 0 bases from J, the junction kept 5 bases outside the gene matches.